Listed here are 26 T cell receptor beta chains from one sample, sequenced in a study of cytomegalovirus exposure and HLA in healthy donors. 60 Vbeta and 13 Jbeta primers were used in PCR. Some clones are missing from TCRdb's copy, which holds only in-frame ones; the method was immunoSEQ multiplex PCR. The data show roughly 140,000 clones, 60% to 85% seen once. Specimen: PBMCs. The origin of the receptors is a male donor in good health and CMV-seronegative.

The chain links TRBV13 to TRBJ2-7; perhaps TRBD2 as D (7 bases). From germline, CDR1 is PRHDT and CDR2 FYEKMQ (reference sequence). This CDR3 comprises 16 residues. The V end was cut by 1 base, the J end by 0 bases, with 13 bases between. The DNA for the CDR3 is TGTGCCAGCAGCTTAGCGAGGGGGGAGGGCTCCTACGAGCAGTACTTC. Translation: CASSLARGEGSYEQYF.

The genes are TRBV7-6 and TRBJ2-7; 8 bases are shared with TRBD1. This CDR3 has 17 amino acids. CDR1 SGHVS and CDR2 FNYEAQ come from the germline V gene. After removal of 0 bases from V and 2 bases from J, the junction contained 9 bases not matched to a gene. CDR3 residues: CASSLAAGTGLPYEQYF. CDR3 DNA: TGTGCCAGCAGCTTAGCGGCCGGGACAGGCTTGCCCTACGAGCAGTACTTC.

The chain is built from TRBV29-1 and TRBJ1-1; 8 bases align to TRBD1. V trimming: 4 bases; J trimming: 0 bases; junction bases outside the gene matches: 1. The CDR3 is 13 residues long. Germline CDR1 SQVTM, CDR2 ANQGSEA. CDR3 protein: CSVATGVNTEAFF. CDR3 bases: TGCAGCGTTGCGACAGGGGTGAACACTGAAGCTTTCTTT.

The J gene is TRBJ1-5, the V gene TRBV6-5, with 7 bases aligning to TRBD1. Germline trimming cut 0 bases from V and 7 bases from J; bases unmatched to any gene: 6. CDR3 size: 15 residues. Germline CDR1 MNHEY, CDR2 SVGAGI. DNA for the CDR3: TGTGCCAGCAGTTACTCGACAGGGAAGGAACAGCCCCAGCATTTT. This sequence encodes CASSYSTGKEQPQHF.

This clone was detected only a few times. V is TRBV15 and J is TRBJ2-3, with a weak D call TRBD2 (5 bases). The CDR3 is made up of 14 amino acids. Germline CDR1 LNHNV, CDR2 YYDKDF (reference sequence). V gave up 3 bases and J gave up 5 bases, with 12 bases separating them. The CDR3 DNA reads TGTGCCACCAGCAGCCGACCTCGGGGAGATACGCAGTATTTT. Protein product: CATSSRPRGDTQYF.

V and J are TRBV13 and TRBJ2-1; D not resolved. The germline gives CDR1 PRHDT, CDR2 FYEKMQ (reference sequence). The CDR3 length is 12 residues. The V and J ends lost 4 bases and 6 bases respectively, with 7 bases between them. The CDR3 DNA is TGTGCCAGCAGCTCACGTAGCAATGAGCAGTTCTTC. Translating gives CASSSRSNEQFF.

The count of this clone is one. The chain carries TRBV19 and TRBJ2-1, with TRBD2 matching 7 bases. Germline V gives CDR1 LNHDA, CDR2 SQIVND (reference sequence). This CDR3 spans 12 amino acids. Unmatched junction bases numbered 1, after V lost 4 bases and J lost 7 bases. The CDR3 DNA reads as TGTGCCAGTAGTACCGGGGGGAATGAGCAGTTCTTC. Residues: CASSTGGNEQFF.

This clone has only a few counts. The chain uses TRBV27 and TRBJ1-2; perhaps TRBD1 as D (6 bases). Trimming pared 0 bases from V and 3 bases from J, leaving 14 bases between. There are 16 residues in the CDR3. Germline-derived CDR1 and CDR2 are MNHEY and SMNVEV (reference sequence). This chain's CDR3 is CASSLSAAGVYYGYTF. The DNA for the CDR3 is TGTGCCAGCAGTTTATCGGCGGCAGGGGTTTACTATGGCTACACCTTC.

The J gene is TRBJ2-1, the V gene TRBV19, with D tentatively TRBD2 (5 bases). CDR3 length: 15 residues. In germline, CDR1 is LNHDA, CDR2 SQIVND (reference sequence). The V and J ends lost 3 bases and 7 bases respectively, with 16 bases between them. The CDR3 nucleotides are TGTGCCAGTAGTATCTCGCGGGCCCCCTCGAATGAGCAGTTCTTC. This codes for CASSISRAPSNEQFF.

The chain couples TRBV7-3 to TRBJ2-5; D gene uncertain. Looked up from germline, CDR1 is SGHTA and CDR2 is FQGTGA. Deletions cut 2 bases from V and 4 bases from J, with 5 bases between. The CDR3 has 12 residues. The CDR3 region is CASSLFGETQYF. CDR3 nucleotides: TGTGCCAGCAGCTTATTCGGAGAGACCCAGTACTTC.

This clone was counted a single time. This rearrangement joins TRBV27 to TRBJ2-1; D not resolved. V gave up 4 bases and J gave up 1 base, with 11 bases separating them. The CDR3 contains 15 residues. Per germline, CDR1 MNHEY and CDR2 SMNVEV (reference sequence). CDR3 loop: CASSSPPVSYNEQFF. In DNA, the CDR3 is TGTGCCAGCAGTTCCCCACCGGTATCCTACAATGAGCAGTTCTTC.

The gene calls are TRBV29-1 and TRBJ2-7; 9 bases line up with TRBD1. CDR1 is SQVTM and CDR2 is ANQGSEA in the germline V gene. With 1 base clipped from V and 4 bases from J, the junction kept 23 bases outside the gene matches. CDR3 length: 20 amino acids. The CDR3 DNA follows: TGCAGCGTTGAAGGCCGCCCCCGGGACAGGGCTCATCTATCTCGATACGAGCAGTACTTC. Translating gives CSVEGRPRDRAHLSRYEQYF.

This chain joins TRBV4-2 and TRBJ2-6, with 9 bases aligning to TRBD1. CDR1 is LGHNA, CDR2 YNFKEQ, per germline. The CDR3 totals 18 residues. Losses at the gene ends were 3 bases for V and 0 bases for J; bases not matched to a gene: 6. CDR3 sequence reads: CASSHRQGVSSGANVLTF. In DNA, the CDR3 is TGTGCCAGCAGCCATAGACAGGGGGTAAGCTCTGGGGCCAACGTCCTGACTTTC.

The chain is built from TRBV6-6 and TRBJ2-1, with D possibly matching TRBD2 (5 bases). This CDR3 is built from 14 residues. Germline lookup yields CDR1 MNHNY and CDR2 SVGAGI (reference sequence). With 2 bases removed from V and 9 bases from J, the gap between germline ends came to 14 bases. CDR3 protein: CASSYRGSRSEQFF. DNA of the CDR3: TGTGCCAGCAGTTACCGAGGGAGTAGGAGTGAGCAGTTCTTC.

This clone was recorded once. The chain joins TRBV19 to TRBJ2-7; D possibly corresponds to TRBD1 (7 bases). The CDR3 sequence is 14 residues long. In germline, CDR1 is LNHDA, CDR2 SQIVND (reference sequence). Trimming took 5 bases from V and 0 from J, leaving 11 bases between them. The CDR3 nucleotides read TGTGCCAGTAGTTCAGGGGGGAGCTCCTACGAGCAGTACTTC. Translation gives CASSSGGSSYEQYF.

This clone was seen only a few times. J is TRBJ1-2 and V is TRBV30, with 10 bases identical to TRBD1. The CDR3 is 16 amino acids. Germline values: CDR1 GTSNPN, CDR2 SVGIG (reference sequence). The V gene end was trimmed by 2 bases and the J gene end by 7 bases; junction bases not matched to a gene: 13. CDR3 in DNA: TGTGCCTGGAGTACCCTACCGGGACAGGGGTCGGGTGGCTACACCTTC. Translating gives CAWSTLPGQGSGGYTF.

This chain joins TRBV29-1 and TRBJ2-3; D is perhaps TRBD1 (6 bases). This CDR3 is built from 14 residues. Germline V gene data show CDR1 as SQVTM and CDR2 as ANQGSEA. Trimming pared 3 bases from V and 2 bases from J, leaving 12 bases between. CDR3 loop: CSVDGRGFTDTQYF. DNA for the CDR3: TGCAGCGTTGACGGCAGGGGATTCACAGATACGCAGTATTTT.

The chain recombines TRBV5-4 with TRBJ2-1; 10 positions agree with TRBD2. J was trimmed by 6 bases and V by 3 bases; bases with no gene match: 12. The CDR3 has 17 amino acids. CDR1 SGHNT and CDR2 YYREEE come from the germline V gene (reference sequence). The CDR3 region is CASSSGAGGLLGNEQFF. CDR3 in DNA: TGTGCCAGCAGCTCGGGAGCGGGAGGGCTTTTAGGCAATGAGCAGTTCTTC.

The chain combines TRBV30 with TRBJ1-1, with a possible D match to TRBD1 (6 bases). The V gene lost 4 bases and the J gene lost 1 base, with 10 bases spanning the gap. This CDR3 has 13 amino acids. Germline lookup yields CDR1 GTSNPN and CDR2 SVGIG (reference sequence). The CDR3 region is CAWIFRGNTEAFF. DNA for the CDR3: TGTGCCTGGATCTTCAGGGGGAACACTGAAGCTTTCTTT.

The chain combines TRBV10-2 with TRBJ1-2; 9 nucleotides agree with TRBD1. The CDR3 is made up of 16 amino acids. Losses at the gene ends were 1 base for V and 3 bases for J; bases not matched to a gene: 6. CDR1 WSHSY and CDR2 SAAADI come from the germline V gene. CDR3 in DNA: TGCGCCAGCAGTGAGTGGGGACAGGGAGCTTACTATGGCTACACCTTC. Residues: CASSEWGQGAYYGYTF.

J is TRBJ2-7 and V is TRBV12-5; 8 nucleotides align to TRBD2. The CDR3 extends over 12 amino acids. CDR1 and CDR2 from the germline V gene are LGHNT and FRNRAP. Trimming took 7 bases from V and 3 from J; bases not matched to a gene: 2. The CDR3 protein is CASAGTSYEQYF. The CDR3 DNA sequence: TGTGCTAGTGCTGGGACTAGCTACGAGCAGTACTTC. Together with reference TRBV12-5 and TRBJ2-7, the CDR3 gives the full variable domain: DARVTQTPRHKVTEMGQEVTMRCQPILGHNTVFWYRQTMMQGLELLAYFRNRAPLDDSGMPKDRFSAEMPDATLATLKIQPSEPRDSAVYFCASAGTSYEQYFGPGTRLTVT.

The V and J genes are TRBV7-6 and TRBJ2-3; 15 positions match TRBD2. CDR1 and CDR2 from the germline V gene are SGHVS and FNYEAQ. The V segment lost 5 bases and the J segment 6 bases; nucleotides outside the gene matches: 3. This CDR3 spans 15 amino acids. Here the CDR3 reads CASSAGTSGRDTQYF. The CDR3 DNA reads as TGTGCCAGCAGCGCCGGGACTAGCGGGAGGGATACGCAGTATTTT.

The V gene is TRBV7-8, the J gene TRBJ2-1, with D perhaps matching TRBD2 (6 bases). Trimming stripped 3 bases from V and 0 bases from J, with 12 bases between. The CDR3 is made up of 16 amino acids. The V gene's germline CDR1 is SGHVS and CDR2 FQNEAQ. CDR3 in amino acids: CASSFSGEPSYNEQFF. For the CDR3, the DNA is TGTGCCAGCAGCTTTTCGGGGGAACCCTCCTACAATGAGCAGTTCTTC.

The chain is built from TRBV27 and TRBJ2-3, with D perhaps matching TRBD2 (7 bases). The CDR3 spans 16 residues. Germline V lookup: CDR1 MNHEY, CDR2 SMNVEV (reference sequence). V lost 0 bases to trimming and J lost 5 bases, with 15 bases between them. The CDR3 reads CASSLSRGGLGDTQYF. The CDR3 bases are TGTGCCAGCAGTTTATCGAGGGGGGGCCTGGGAGATACGCAGTATTTT.

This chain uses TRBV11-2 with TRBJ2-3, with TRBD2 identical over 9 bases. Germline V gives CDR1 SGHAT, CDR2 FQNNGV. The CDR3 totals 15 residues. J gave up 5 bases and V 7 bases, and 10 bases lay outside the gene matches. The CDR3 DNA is TGTGCCAGCACCGAACGACTACTAGCGGGAGATACGCAGTATTTT. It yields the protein CASTERLLAGDTQYF.

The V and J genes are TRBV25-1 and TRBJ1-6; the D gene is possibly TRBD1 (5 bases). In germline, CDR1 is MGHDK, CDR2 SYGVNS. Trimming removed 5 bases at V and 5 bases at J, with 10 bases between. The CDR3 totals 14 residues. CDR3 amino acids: CASSSTGDNSPLHF. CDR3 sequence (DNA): TGTGCCAGCAGTAGTACAGGAGATAATTCACCCCTCCACTTT.